The rows below give T cell receptor beta chains drawn from one sample of a study of cytomegalovirus exposure and HLA in healthy donors. Assay used: immunoSEQ multiplex PCR; TCRdb lists only in-frame clones, some missing. This table has about 120,000 clones, approximately 81% appearing once. Sequencing used PBMCs. The source of these receptors is a woman under 30 in good health and CMV-seropositive. CDR3s include the opening cysteine and the closing phenylalanine or tryptophan. The order of the fields is D gene, V gene, clone size, J gene, CDR3 DNA, CDR3 protein. D genes are given only for firm matches. Clone size is not always given. Where it is, it says once, few, many or a class for expanded clones.

D: .
V: TRBV5-4
size: .
J: TRBJ1-2
DNA: TGTGCCAGCAGACCGGGGGGCGAGGGGCTGCCTTATGGCTACACCTTC
CDR3: CASRPGGEGLPYGYTF

D: TRBD2
V: TRBV19
size: .
J: TRBJ2-2
DNA: TGTGCCAGTAGTCCCTCGGGAAAGGGACTAGTTCGCACCGGGGAGCTGTTTTTT
CDR3: CASSPSGKGLVRTGELFF

D: .
V: TRBV5-4
size: .
J: TRBJ1-5
DNA: TGTGCCAGCAGCTTGGCAGGGGGCAATCAGCCCCAGCATTTT
CDR3: CASSLAGGNQPQHF

D: .
V: TRBV13
size: .
J: TRBJ1-2
DNA: TGTGCCAGCAGCCCTGGACTTTCCCCGGGCTATGGCTACACCTTC
CDR3: CASSPGLSPGYGYTF

D: .
V: TRBV6-1
size: .
J: TRBJ1-2
DNA: TGTGCCAGCAGTGAAGGGGTGGACTATTATGGCTACACCTTC
CDR3: CASSEGVDYYGYTF

D: .
V: TRBV4-1
size: .
J: TRBJ1-1
DNA: TGCGCCAGCAGCCAAGTTCTTTCCCCCCCGAACACTGAAGCTTTCTTT
CDR3: CASSQVLSPPNTEAFF

D: .
V: TRBV7-9
size: .
J: TRBJ1-4
DNA: TGTGCCAGCAGCTTAGGAGGGAGGAGAAGTGAAAAACTGTTTTTT
CDR3: CASSLGGRRSEKLFF

D: TRBD2
V: TRBV6-1
size: .
J: TRBJ2-7
DNA: TGTGCCAGCGAACTAGCGGGCTTCAACGAGCAGTACTTC
CDR3: CASELAGFNEQYF

D: .
V: TRBV6-1
size: once
J: TRBJ1-5
DNA: TGTGCCAGCAGTGAACGATTAAGGACAGCCGGGCAGCCCCAGCATTTT
CDR3: CASSERLRTAGQPQHF

D: TRBD1
V: TRBV9
size: .
J: TRBJ2-7
DNA: TGTGCCAGCAGCGTAGACTCGACAGGGCGCCACTACGAGCAGTACTTC
CDR3: CASSVDSTGRHYEQYF

D: .
V: TRBV6-1
size: few
J: TRBJ2-2
DNA: TGTGCCAGCAGTGAAAGACGGGGGAGCACCGGGGAGCTGTTTTTT
CDR3: CASSERRGSTGELFF

D: .
V: TRBV28
size: .
J: TRBJ2-7
DNA: TGTGCCAGCAGCCCCTACCCCTACGAGCAGTACTTC
CDR3: CASSPYPYEQYF

D: .
V: TRBV6-6
size: .
J: TRBJ2-3
DNA: TGTGCCAGCAGTTATGCAGGGCCCACAGATACGCAGTATTTT
CDR3: CASSYAGPTDTQYF

D: TRBD1
V: TRBV7-3
size: .
J: TRBJ2-2
DNA: TGTGCCAGCAGAATCACTACAGGGGCCGGGGAGCTGTTTTTT
CDR3: CASRITTGAGELFF

D: TRBD2
V: TRBV7-3
size: medium-sized
J: TRBJ2-3
DNA: TGTGCCAGCAGCTCCGGACTAGCGACAGATACGCAGTATTTT
CDR3: CASSSGLATDTQYF

D: TRBD1
V: TRBV2
size: .
J: TRBJ1-2
DNA: TGTGCCAGCAGTGAACCGGGACAGGGGGCGGGTAACTATGGCTACACCTTC
CDR3: CASSEPGQGAGNYGYTF

D: .
V: TRBV4-1
size: .
J: TRBJ1-2
DNA: TGCGCCAGCAGCCAAGATCGGTTTAACTATGGCTACACCTTC
CDR3: CASSQDRFNYGYTF

D: .
V: TRBV5-6
size: .
J: TRBJ1-2
DNA: TGTGCCAGCAGCTTACGGCAGGGCTATGGCTACACCTTC
CDR3: CASSLRQGYGYTF

D: TRBD2
V: TRBV7-2
size: .
J: TRBJ2-1
DNA: TGTGCCAGCAGCGTCCTATTGACTAGCGGAGGGTTTGGCGAGCAGTTCTTC
CDR3: CASSVLLTSGGFGEQFF

D: TRBD1
V: TRBV4-1
size: .
J: TRBJ2-7
DNA: TGCGCCAGCAGCCCGACCCGGACAGGGGCCTACGAGCAGTACTTC
CDR3: CASSPTRTGAYEQYF

D: TRBD1
V: TRBV6-1
size: .
J: TRBJ2-7
DNA: TGTGCCAGCAGGGGGACAGCCTACGAGCAGTACTTC
CDR3: CASRGTAYEQYF

D: .
V: TRBV28
size: .
J: TRBJ2-7
DNA: TGTGCCAGCACCCCCGTAAGCCACCTCGAGCAGTACTTC
CDR3: CASTPVSHLEQYF

D: .
V: TRBV7-9
size: few
J: TRBJ1-1
DNA: TGTGCCAGCAGCACAGGGAGGGGGACTGAAGCTTTCTTT
CDR3: CASSTGRGTEAFF

D: TRBD1
V: TRBV7-6
size: .
J: TRBJ2-7
DNA: TGTGCCAGCAGCCGGGGACAGGGGCTAACCGAGCAGTACTTC
CDR3: CASSRGQGLTEQYF

D: .
V: TRBV10-3
size: few
J: TRBJ2-7
DNA: TGTGCCATCAGTGCTGCGACTGACTACGAGCAGTACTTC
CDR3: CAISAATDYEQYF

D: .
V: TRBV5-1
size: .
J: TRBJ2-1
DNA: TGCGCCAGCCATTGGGGAGGGGGAAATGAGCAGTTCTTC
CDR3: CASHWGGGNEQFF

D: TRBD1
V: TRBV5-1
size: .
J: TRBJ2-5
DNA: TGCGCCAGCAGCTCCAGGGTCGGGACAGGGGGAGAGACCCAGTACTTC
CDR3: CASSSRVGTGGETQYF